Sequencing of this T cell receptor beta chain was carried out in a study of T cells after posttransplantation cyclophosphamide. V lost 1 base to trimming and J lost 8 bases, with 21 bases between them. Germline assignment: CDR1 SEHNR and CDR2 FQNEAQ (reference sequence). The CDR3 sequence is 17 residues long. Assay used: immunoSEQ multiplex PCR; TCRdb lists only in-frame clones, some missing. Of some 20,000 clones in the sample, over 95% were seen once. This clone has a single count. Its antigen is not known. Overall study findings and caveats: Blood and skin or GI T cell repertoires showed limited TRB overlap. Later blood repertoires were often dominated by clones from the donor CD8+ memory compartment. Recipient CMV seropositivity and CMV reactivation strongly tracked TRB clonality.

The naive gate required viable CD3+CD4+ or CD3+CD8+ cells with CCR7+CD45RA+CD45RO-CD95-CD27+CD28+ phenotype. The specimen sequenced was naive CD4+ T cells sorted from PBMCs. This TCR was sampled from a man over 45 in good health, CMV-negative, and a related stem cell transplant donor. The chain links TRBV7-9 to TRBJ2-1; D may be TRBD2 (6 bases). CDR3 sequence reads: CASSLGGWRDRKDEQFF. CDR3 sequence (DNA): TGTGCCAGCAGCTTAGGGGGTTGGCGGGATAGGAAGGATGAGCAGTTCTTC.